These 10 T cell receptor beta chains share one sample of origin, sequenced in a study of T cells expressing NK-cell markers. TCRdb processed the 5' RACE reads again and assigns one entry to each CDR3 protein, with no DNA. In all, the sample yields 550,000 to 600,000 distinct CDR3 sequences. Material: blood T cells: a sorted CD56 or NKG2C T cell subset, CD4+ or CD8+ T cells, or bulk PBMC T cells (not recorded which). Every receptor here comes from a man aged 18 to 30 in good health.

The rearrangement links TRBV12-3 or TRBV12-4 to TRBJ2-3; lacking DNA, the TRBD1 call made by TCRdb goes unchecked. The CDR3 runs 15 residues. The CDR3 here is CASSLETGYTDTQYF.

The CDR3 spells CASSLGGQGLRETQYF. The V gene is TRBV11-2, the J gene TRBJ2-5; the TRBD1 assignment by TCRdb is unverifiable without DNA. Germline CDR1 SGHAT, CDR2 FQNNGV. This CDR3 is 16 amino acids long.

V is TRBV7-9 and J is TRBJ2-3; TCRdb picks TRBD2, but there is no DNA to check that call. The CDR3 is made up of 16 amino acids. Germline V gives CDR1 SEHNR, CDR2 FQNEAQ (reference sequence). Here the CDR3 reads CASSFPWGGVADTQYF. The complete variable domain, with remaining parts taken from reference TRBV7-9 and TRBJ2-3, reads DTGVSQNPRHKITKRGQNVTFRCDPISEHNRLYWYRQTLGQGPEFLTYFQNEAQLEKSRLLSDRFSAERPKGSFSTLEIQRTEQGDSAMYLCASSFPWGGVADTQYFGPGTRLTVL.

The chain is built from TRBV5-6 and TRBJ2-1; TCRdb names TRBD1, which stays unverified in the absence of DNA. This CDR3 has 11 residues. From germline, CDR1 is SGHDT and CDR2 YYEEEE. CDR3 in amino acids: CASSPGDQQFF. The complete variable domain, with remaining parts taken from reference TRBV5-6 and TRBJ2-1, reads DAGVTQSPTHLIKTRGQQVTLRCSPKSGHDTVSWYQQALGQGPQFIFQYYEEEERQRGNFPDRFSGHQFPNYSSELNVNALLLGDSALYLCASSPGDQQFFGPGTRLTVL.

The rearrangement uses TRBV7-8 and TRBJ2-3; TCRdb proposes TRBD2, but this gene call is untestable without DNA. Germline V gene data show CDR1 as SGHVS and CDR2 as FQNEAQ. This CDR3 contains 16 residues. The CDR3: CASSSVQREGRDTQYF.

CDR3: CASSLGDATDTQYF. The chain recombines TRBV11-3 with TRBJ2-3. This CDR3 contains 14 residues. CDR1 is SGHNT, CDR2 YENEEA, per germline.

The chain links TRBV12-3 or TRBV12-4 to TRBJ2-1. The CDR3 is 17 amino acids. The CDR3 loop is CASSSIHSGRAYNEQFF.

The chain links TRBV12-3 or TRBV12-4 to TRBJ2-1; the TCRdb D gene call, TRBD1, has no DNA to confirm it. This CDR3 region has 12 residues. Here the CDR3 reads CASTPDLNEQFF.

The chain employs TRBV4-3 and TRBJ2-5; TCRdb's assignment of TRBD2 cannot be checked, as there is no DNA. CDR1 is LGHNA, CDR2 YSLEER, per germline. The CDR3 runs 15 residues. Here the CDR3 reads CASSQDEGRMETQYF.

V is TRBV6-2 or TRBV6-3 and J is TRBJ2-3; TCRdb picks TRBD1, but there is no DNA to check that call. CDR3 size: 18 residues. CDR1 is MNHEY and CDR2 is SVGEGT in the germline V gene. The CDR3 region is CASSYRLGQGRNTDTQYF.